The present T cell receptor beta chain was sequenced within a study of CD8 T cells in ankylosing spondylitis. Study-level findings and limits: Ankylosing spondylitis blood appeared to carry a characteristic TCR beta motif of fewer than 10 highly homologous variants. There were earlier reports of some motif variants in reactive arthritis synovial fluid and blood.

TCRdb processed the 5' RACE reads anew with MiXCR; each CDR3 protein has one entry. This table has about 150,000 distinct CDR3 sequences, under 45% appearing once. A word on this clonotype: As yet, its antigen is unknown.

V lost 11 bases and J lost 3, with 13 bases in between. The CDR3 spans 13 residues. Germline assignment: CDR1 SEHNR and CDR2 FQNEAQ (reference sequence). The sequence was obtained from a male donor with ankylosing spondylitis. The V gene is TRBV7-9, the J gene TRBJ1-4; D uncertain. The sample consisted of synovial fluid, either unsorted or a sorted T cell fraction (not recorded which). The CDR3 sequence is CASSRHPNEKLFF. CDR3 in DNA: TGTGCCTCTTCGCGGCACCCTAATGAAAAACTGTTTTTT.